This TCR beta chain was recorded in a study of blood T cell repertoires in COVID-19. Profiled with immunoSEQ multiplex PCR; TCRdb holds only in-frame clones, not every one. The profile shows fewer than 300,000 clones, around 84% of them singletons. The germline V gene encodes CDR1 SGHRS and CDR2 YFSETQ. The CDR3 has 14 residues. Between the trimmed V and J ends, which lost 4 bases and 5 bases, there was a span of 15 bases. This clone was picked up a small number of times. V and J are TRBV5-1 and TRBJ1-2; perhaps TRBD1 as D (6 bases). Sequencing was carried out using PBMCs or T cells enriched from blood (not recorded which). This receptor was obtained from a man between 18 and 35 years old who had recovered from COVID-19. For the CDR3, the DNA is TGCGCCAGCAGCACTACAGGGTCGGAGTATGGCTACACCTTC. Amino acids: CASSTTGSEYGYTF.